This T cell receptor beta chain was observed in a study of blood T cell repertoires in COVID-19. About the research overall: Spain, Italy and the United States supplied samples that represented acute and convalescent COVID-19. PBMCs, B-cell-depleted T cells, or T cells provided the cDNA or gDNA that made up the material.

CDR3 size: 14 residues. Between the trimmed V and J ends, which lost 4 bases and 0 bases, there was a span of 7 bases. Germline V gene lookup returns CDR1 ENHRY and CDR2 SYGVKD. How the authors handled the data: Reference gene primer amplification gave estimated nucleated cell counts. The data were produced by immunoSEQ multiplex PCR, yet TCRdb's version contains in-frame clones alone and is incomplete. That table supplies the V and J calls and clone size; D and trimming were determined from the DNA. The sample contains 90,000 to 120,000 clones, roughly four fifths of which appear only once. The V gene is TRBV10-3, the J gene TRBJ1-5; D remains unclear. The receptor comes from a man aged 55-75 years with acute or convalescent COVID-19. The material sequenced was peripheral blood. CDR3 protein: CAISGADSNQPQHF. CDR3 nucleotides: TGTGCCATCAGTGGGGCTGATAGCAATCAGCCCCAGCATTTT.